Listed below are T cell receptor beta chains from one sample, sequenced in a study of technical replicates of blood from a few donors. The assay was immunoSEQ multiplex PCR, and TCRdb's table has in-frame clones only and misses some. The repertoire consists of 66,000 or so clones, with 70% to 90% occurring once and the leading ten covering approximately 4.4%. Sequencing was carried out using PBMCs. The receptors here all came from a human donor in good health. Some clones in this sample may be carry-over from other donors' samples. CDR3s include the opening cysteine and the closing phenylalanine or tryptophan. A D gene is named only where the DNA matches it firmly. Rows give clone size only sometimes, using once, few, many, or a class for an expanded clone.

size: NA
J: TRBJ1-4
D: TRBD1
V: TRBV7-8
DNA: TGTGCCAGCAGCGGACAGGTTGAAAAACTGTTTTTT
CDR3: CASSGQVEKLFF

size: NA
J: TRBJ1-2
D: NA
V: TRBV19
DNA: TGTGCCTCCAGGGGAGGGGATCGCCCTCCTGGCTACACCTTC
CDR3: CASRGGDRPPGYTF

size: NA
J: TRBJ2-7
D: NA
V: TRBV6-1
DNA: TGTGCCAGCGGGAGACTAGTTGGGGCCTACGAGCAGTACTTC
CDR3: CASGRLVGAYEQYF

size: few
J: TRBJ2-7
D: NA
V: TRBV30
DNA: TGTGCCTGGACGCCCGGGACATACGAGCAGTACTTC
CDR3: CAWTPGTYEQYF

size: NA
J: TRBJ2-5
D: NA
V: TRBV9
DNA: TGTGCCAGCAGCGGGGGGACACCGCAGACCCAGTACTTC
CDR3: CASSGGTPQTQYF

size: NA
J: TRBJ2-3
D: NA
V: TRBV5-1
DNA: TGCGCCAGCAGCTCACTAGCTCCCTGGCGGGATACGCAGTATTTT
CDR3: CASSSLAPWRDTQYF

size: NA
J: TRBJ2-1
D: TRBD2
V: TRBV27
DNA: TGTGCCAGCAGTTCAGGGCGGGAGAACTCACTGTTCTTC
CDR3: CASSSGRENSLFF

size: NA
J: TRBJ2-6
D: TRBD2
V: TRBV2
DNA: TGTGCCAGCTCGGGACTAGCGGGAGCTGGGGCCAACGTCCTGACTTTC
CDR3: CASSGLAGAGANVLTF

size: few
J: TRBJ1-2
D: TRBD1
V: TRBV6-5
DNA: TGTGCCAGCAGGGACAGGAACTATGGCTACACCTTC
CDR3: CASRDRNYGYTF

size: NA
J: TRBJ2-5
D: TRBD1
V: TRBV5-1
DNA: TGCGCCAGCAGCTTGGTAGGGACAGGGGGAGAGACCCAGTACTTC
CDR3: CASSLVGTGGETQYF

size: NA
J: TRBJ1-4
D: NA
V: TRBV7-2
DNA: TGTGCCAGCAGCTTAGGGGGGCTTGGAGAAAAACTGTTTTTT
CDR3: CASSLGGLGEKLFF

size: NA
J: TRBJ2-7
D: TRBD1
V: TRBV10-3
DNA: TGTGCCATCAGTGATACCTCGGGACAGGCAGTCTTCTACGAGCAGTACTTC
CDR3: CAISDTSGQAVFYEQYF

size: once
J: TRBJ1-1
D: TRBD1
V: TRBV6-1
DNA: TGTGCCAGCAGTGAAGGGACAGGATCTGTAGCTTTCTTT
CDR3: CASSEGTGSVAFF

size: NA
J: TRBJ2-3
D: NA
V: TRBV11-1
DNA: TGTGCCAGCAGCTTAGGGAGGGATAGGACAGATACGCAGTATTTT
CDR3: CASSLGRDRTDTQYF

size: NA
J: TRBJ2-7
D: TRBD2
V: TRBV29-1
DNA: TGCAGCGTTGGGACTAGCTACGAGCAGTACTTC
CDR3: CSVGTSYEQYF

size: NA
J: TRBJ1-2
D: NA
V: TRBV5-6
DNA: TGTGCCAGCAGCCTTAGGGGTTTGTCCTATGGCTACACCTTC
CDR3: CASSLRGLSYGYTF

size: NA
J: TRBJ2-1
D: NA
V: TRBV4-2
DNA: TGTGCCAGCAGCCAACACCCGGGAGGAGGAGGGGGCAATGAGCAGTTCTTC
CDR3: CASSQHPGGGGGNEQFF

size: few
J: TRBJ1-5
D: NA
V: TRBV5-6
DNA: TGTGCCAGCAGCTTGCGGCAGACAAGCAATCAGCCCCAGCATTTT
CDR3: CASSLRQTSNQPQHF

size: NA
J: TRBJ1-1
D: NA
V: TRBV5-6
DNA: TGTGCCAGCAGGGCCAGGGGCTCGAGGAGAACGACTGAAGCTTTCTTT
CDR3: CASRARGSRRTTEAFF

size: NA
J: TRBJ1-2
D: NA
V: TRBV5-6
DNA: TGTGCCAGCAGCCCAGGTCAGGGCTTTGGCTACACCTTC
CDR3: CASSPGQGFGYTF

size: NA
J: TRBJ2-3
D: TRBD2
V: TRBV4-2
DNA: TGTGCCAGCAGCCAAGAGCTAGCGGGTGGGGCAGATACGCAGTATTTT
CDR3: CASSQELAGGADTQYF

size: NA
J: TRBJ2-2
D: TRBD1
V: TRBV30
DNA: TGTGCCTGGAGTACAGGGGTGGCCGGGGAGCTGTTTTTT
CDR3: CAWSTGVAGELFF

size: NA
J: TRBJ2-5
D: TRBD1
V: TRBV14
DNA: TGTGCCAGCAGCCAATGGGACAGATTACGCCAAGAGACCCAGTACTTC
CDR3: CASSQWDRLRQETQYF

size: NA
J: TRBJ1-6
D: NA
V: TRBV7-2
DNA: TGTGCCAGCAGCTTAGCAGGGGTTATGGGCTTCGAGAATTCACCCCTCCACTTT
CDR3: CASSLAGVMGFENSPLHF

size: NA
J: TRBJ1-1
D: NA
V: TRBV10-3
DNA: TGTGCCGCCACTGAGGCTTTCTTT
CDR3: CAATEAFF

size: NA
J: TRBJ2-5
D: TRBD1
V: TRBV9
DNA: TGTGCCAGCAGCGTGATGGGACAGGGTGGGGAGACCCAGTACTTC
CDR3: CASSVMGQGGETQYF

size: NA
J: TRBJ2-3
D: NA
V: TRBV7-8
DNA: TGTGCCAGCAGCACAGGACAGACTAGCACAGATACGCAGTATTTT
CDR3: CASSTGQTSTDTQYF

size: NA
J: TRBJ2-7
D: TRBD1
V: TRBV30
DNA: TGTGCCTGGAGTAGGGACAGGGGTCTTTACGAGCAGTACTTC
CDR3: CAWSRDRGLYEQYF

size: NA
J: TRBJ2-3
D: TRBD2
V: TRBV7-8
DNA: TGTGCCAGCAGCTTAAATGCCGCGGGAGTATCAGATACGCAGTATTTT
CDR3: CASSLNAAGVSDTQYF

size: NA
J: TRBJ2-3
D: TRBD1
V: TRBV5-1
DNA: TGCGCCAGCAGCAAGTGGGACAGGGGTCCCACAGATACGCAGTATTTT
CDR3: CASSKWDRGPTDTQYF

size: NA
J: TRBJ2-5
D: NA
V: TRBV9
DNA: TGTGCCAGCAGCGTAGGTTCGGGAGTGGAGGAGACCCAGTACTTC
CDR3: CASSVGSGVEETQYF